The sequence of this T cell receptor beta chain was determined in a study of shared clonotypes between healthy human individuals. Study-wide background: Ranging from 18 to 49 in age, donors were two women and a few men.

The CDR3 is made up of 15 amino acids. V lost 6 bases, J lost 5 bases, and 11 bases stayed unmatched. Germline V gene sequence: CDR1 ENHRY, CDR2 SYGVKD. About this clone: What it binds is not known.

Free of recent acute infections or vaccinations, the donors were healthy HIV-negative adults. Overall study findings and caveats: Estimated clonotype richness was generally higher in naive than memory subsets. When naive CD4 clonotypes were compared across a few donors, 4% to 6.5% were shared.

Clones were sequenced by immunoSEQ multiplex PCR, and TCRdb holds only the in-frame ones, with some missing. The table has about 1 million clones, under 80% seen once; the top ten hold about 1.4%. The receptor was isolated from a man younger than 35 in good health. The sample consisted of memory CD4+ T cells sorted from blood. As to subset: CD45RA-negative fraction. The V call is TRBV10-3, the J call TRBJ2-3, with 7 bases matching TRBD2. The CDR3 DNA is TGTGCCATCAGCGGAGCGGGACCCCGCGGAGATACGCAGTATTTT. Amino acid sequence: CAISGAGPRGDTQYF.